The entry below gives a single T cell receptor (beta chain) sequence along with its context. Its cognate antigen is unknown. Sequence at one end of the junction differs from germline and may be a read error. In the same sample, other DNA sequences code for this CDR3. The V gene's germline CDR1 is MDHEN and CDR2 SYDVKM. The CDR3 contains 14 residues. The data stem from a study of cytomegalovirus exposure and HLA in healthy donors. Looking at the study overall: Findings of an earlier analysis included under 140 million unique TCR beta sequences from 200 million or so T cells.

The study's findings and limits: Reportedly, diagnosis of cytomegalovirus status by the classifier showed high specificity and sensitivity.

PCR involved 60 Vbeta and 13 Jbeta primers. Profiled with immunoSEQ multiplex PCR; TCRdb holds only in-frame clones, not every one. The sample has approximately 170,000 clones, approximately 79% seen once. This chain links TRBV28 with TRBJ2-5; D perhaps matches TRBD1 (6 bases). This receptor was taken from a woman aged 18-29 years in good health and CMV-seronegative. Sample: PBMCs. This chain's CDR3 is CASSLPTGKETQYF. CDR3 sequence (DNA): TGTGCCAGCAGTTTACCCACAGGGAAAGAGACTCAGTACTTC.